Listed below are T cell receptor beta chains from one sample, sequenced in a study of cytomegalovirus exposure and HLA in healthy donors. Using immunoSEQ multiplex PCR, the repertoire was profiled, and TCRdb retains in-frame clones only, with some absent. The sample lists 150,000 to 200,000 clones; 75% to 80% were seen once. The specimen sequenced was PBMCs. The origin of the receptors is a woman in her thirties or forties in good health and CMV-seronegative. Each CDR3 is given with its conserved first and last residue.

v_gene: TRBV5-4; CDR3aa: CASSSGTSGGDEQYF
v_gene: TRBV7-8; CDR3aa: CASSLAPGGGYGYTF
v_gene: TRBV5-6; CDR3aa: CASSLPGAQETQYF
v_gene: TRBV7-9; CDR3aa: CASSSSGTGSYEQYF
v_gene: TRBV10-1; CDR3aa: CASSPTGTGSYEQYF
v_gene: TRBV2; CDR3aa: CASSSYGASGTEAFF
v_gene: TRBV4-2; CDR3aa: CASSFRTSGEDTQYF
v_gene: TRBV10-3; CDR3aa: CATNALEGRYEQYF
v_gene: TRBV28; CDR3aa: CASGRTGTGNTIYF
v_gene: TRBV2; CDR3aa: CASSRAGGPGLTDTQYF
v_gene: TRBV5-1; CDR3aa: CASSEGQSGNTIYF
v_gene: TRBV5-5; CDR3aa: CASSFDFGYTQYF
v_gene: TRBV7-9; CDR3aa: CASSLTGGLVNSPLHF
v_gene: TRBV18; CDR3aa: CASSASGGILQETQYF
v_gene: TRBV7-9; CDR3aa: CASRLGTSSYEQYF
v_gene: TRBV29-1; CDR3aa: CSVGTGTVRNEQFF
v_gene: TRBV7-9; CDR3aa: CASSLETGGNTEAFF
v_gene: TRBV28; CDR3aa: CAQGGSQPQHF
v_gene: TRBV5-1; CDR3aa: CASSLSDRGNYGYTF
v_gene: TRBV19; CDR3aa: CASSIRSRDRRVYEQYF